This is a list of T cell receptor beta chains from one sample in a study of CD8 T cells in Susac syndrome. TCRdb used MiXCR to reprocess the immunoSEQ multiplex PCR reads, holding one entry per CDR3 protein. This sample has under 200,000 distinct CDR3 sequences, with 90% to 95% found just once. The sample was CD4+ T cells from PBMCs. The receptors stem from a human donor with Susac syndrome. The CDR3 runs from the conserved cysteine through the conserved F or W. The D gene is left open where the match is weak. Only some rows state a clone size, as once, few, many or a class for expanded clones.

cdr3_nt cdr3_aa j_call d_call clone_size v_call
TGTGCCAGCGATCGGGACAGGGGTCTTGTCTCTGGGGCCAACGTCCTGACTTTC CASDRDRGLVSGANVLTF TRBJ2-6 TRBD1 NA TRBV2
TGTGCCAGCAGCTTATACGGGTCTAGCACAGATACGCAGTATTTT CASSLYGSSTDTQYF TRBJ2-3 NA NA TRBV11-3
TGTGCCAGCAGCCCCTCCGGGACAGGGTTTGACGAGCAGTACTTC CASSPSGTGFDEQYF TRBJ2-7 TRBD1 NA TRBV3-1
TGTGCCACCAGTGATGGTGGACAGGATGAAAAACTGTTTTTT CATSDGGQDEKLFF TRBJ1-4 TRBD1 NA TRBV24-1
TGTGCCATCAGTGAGTCGGGCAGGAGAAACTCTGGAAACACCATATATTTT CAISESGRRNSGNTIYF TRBJ1-3 NA NA TRBV10-3
TGCGCCAGCAGCTTGAGAACAGGGGAGGGAGATACGCAGTATTTT CASSLRTGEGDTQYF TRBJ2-3 NA NA TRBV5-1
TGTGCCTGGAGGGGGGGTATCGGTCAGCCCCAGCATTTT CAWRGGIGQPQHF TRBJ1-5 NA once TRBV30
TGCGCCAGCAGCCGACCCGAGGACACATCTGGAAACACCATATATTTT CASSRPEDTSGNTIYF TRBJ1-3 NA NA TRBV4-1
TGCAGTGCCCCGACCCCAGGGTGGGGTCAGCCCCAGCATTTT CSAPTPGWGQPQHF TRBJ1-5 NA NA TRBV20-1
TGTGCCAGTAGTCGAGGTATAAGCGAAAAACTGTTTTTT CASSRGISEKLFF TRBJ1-4 NA once TRBV19
TGCGCCAGCAGCCGAGACCCGGGACTAGCGGGGGGGCGACAAGAGACCCAGTACTTC CASSRDPGLAGGRQETQYF TRBJ2-5 TRBD2 NA TRBV4-1
TGTGCCAGCAGCCCCCAGGGACTAGCGGGGGGGTACGAGCAGTACTTC CASSPQGLAGGYEQYF TRBJ2-7 TRBD2 NA TRBV3-1
TGTGCCAGCAGCCTTACTAGCGGGAGTAATACCGGGGAGCTGTTTTTT CASSLTSGSNTGELFF TRBJ2-2 TRBD2 NA TRBV5-4
TGTGCCAGCAGTGAAGCTAGGACAGGGACCGACAATGAGCAGTTCTTC CASSEARTGTDNEQFF TRBJ2-1 TRBD1 NA TRBV6-1
TGCGCCAGCAGCTTCCAAGGGGCCAAAAACATTCAGTACTTC CASSFQGAKNIQYF TRBJ2-4 NA once TRBV5-1
TGTGCCAGCAGCTTAGGACAGGGGTCAGGGGAGCTGTTTTTT CASSLGQGSGELFF TRBJ2-2 TRBD1 NA TRBV7-3
TGTGCCAGCAGTGACCCCGGGCAGGGCAATTCACCCCTCCACTTT CASSDPGQGNSPLHF TRBJ1-6 NA NA TRBV27
TGTGCCAGCAGCCAAGGACTTAGCCTAAGCTCCTACAATGAGCAGTTCTTC CASSQGLSLSSYNEQFF TRBJ2-1 NA NA TRBV14
TGTGCCACCAGCACAGCTAAAGAGACCCAGTACTTC CATSTAKETQYF TRBJ2-5 NA NA TRBV15
TGCGCCAGCAGCCAAGCGGGTGGCAGCAATCAGCCCCAGCATTTT CASSQAGGSNQPQHF TRBJ1-5 NA NA TRBV4-1
TGCAGCGTTGAATCAGGAGGGTCGAACACCGGGGAGCTGTTTTTT CSVESGGSNTGELFF TRBJ2-2 NA NA TRBV29-1
TGTGCCAGCAGTTTTTCCCGGGTTCGGGCCGGGGAGCTGTTTTTT CASSFSRVRAGELFF TRBJ2-2 NA NA TRBV12-3/TRBV12-4
TGCGCCAGCAGCTCCGGGACAGGGGGCTTCGAGCAGTACTTC CASSSGTGGFEQYF TRBJ2-7 TRBD1 few TRBV5-1
TGTGCCAGCAGTTTCAACAGGGGCTTGAGTCGACTGTTTTTT CASSFNRGLSRLFF TRBJ1-4 TRBD1 NA TRBV7-2
TGCAGTGCTTGGACTAGCGGGACCACAGATACGCAGTATTTT CSAWTSGTTDTQYF TRBJ2-3 TRBD2 once TRBV20-1
TGTGCCAGCAGTGGTTCGGGGGGCGGGAACACTGAAGCTTTCTTT CASSGSGGGNTEAFF TRBJ1-1 NA NA TRBV2
TGTGCCAGCAGCCAAAGACTAGCTAACACCGGGGAGCTGTTTTTT CASSQRLANTGELFF TRBJ2-2 TRBD2 NA TRBV3-1
TGTGCCAGTAGTAGGGGGACTAGCTCCTACAATGAGCAGTTCTTC CASSRGTSSYNEQFF TRBJ2-1 TRBD2 NA TRBV19
TGTGCCTGCATCTCGACGGTTATGACTGAAGCTTTCTTT CACISTVMTEAFF TRBJ1-1 NA once TRBV30
TGCGCCAGCAGCCCGGACCCCGTCTCGGCCACAGATACGCAGTATTTT CASSPDPVSATDTQYF TRBJ2-3 NA NA TRBV5-1
TGTGCTAGTGGTAGCAGGGACTCAGCCCTGGCCTATACGCAGTATTTT CASGSRDSALAYTQYF TRBJ2-3 NA NA TRBV12-5
TGTGCCAGCAGCTTAACGGCAAGGCGGCCTATATCCTACAATGAGCAGTTCTTC CASSLTARRPISYNEQFF TRBJ2-1 NA NA TRBV7-9
TGCGCCAGCAGCTGGGGGACAGGGTTGGTCAATGAGCAGTTCTTC CASSWGTGLVNEQFF TRBJ2-1 TRBD1 NA TRBV5-1
TGCGCCAGCAGCCCTGACCGGGGCACAGATACGCAGTATTTT CASSPDRGTDTQYF TRBJ2-3 NA NA TRBV5-1
TGTGCCGGCGGGGGGAATGGGGACTATGGCTACACCTTC CAGGGNGDYGYTF TRBJ1-2 NA NA TRBV6-5
TGTGCCAGCAGCTTATCAGGGGGGCCGTTAGATACGCAGTATTTT CASSLSGGPLDTQYF TRBJ2-3 NA NA TRBV7-3
TGTGCCAGCAGCTTAGAGGGGACTCTCCAAGAGACCCAGTACTTC CASSLEGTLQETQYF TRBJ2-5 NA NA TRBV7-9
TGTGCCAGCAGTGAAGTAGGACTAGCGGGATCTAATGAGCAGTTCTTC CASSEVGLAGSNEQFF TRBJ2-1 TRBD2 NA TRBV6-1
TGTGCCAGCAACACCAGGGATTATAATTCACCCCTCCACTTT CASNTRDYNSPLHF TRBJ1-6 NA NA TRBV3-1
TGTGCCAGCAGCTTGACGGGGAAAGATACGCAGTATTTT CASSLTGKDTQYF TRBJ2-3 NA NA TRBV5-6
TGTGCCAGCAGCCCGCGGACAGGCCCGGATCAGCCCCAGCATTTT CASSPRTGPDQPQHF TRBJ1-5 TRBD1 NA TRBV11-2
TGCGCCAGCAGCTTGGTGTCATTTGCGGGAGGCGGGAACACCGGGGAGCTGTTTTTT CASSLVSFAGGGNTGELFF TRBJ2-2 TRBD2 NA TRBV5-1
TGTGCCAGCAGTGAAGGGACAGGGGTCGAAAACTATGGCTACACCTTC CASSEGTGVENYGYTF TRBJ1-2 TRBD1 NA TRBV2
TGTGCCAGCGGATCTCGGTTCCGGGGCACTGAAGCTTTCTTT CASGSRFRGTEAFF TRBJ1-1 NA NA TRBV7-2
TGTGCCAGCAGGGCGTTCTCTGGGGCCAACGTCCTGACTTTC CASRAFSGANVLTF TRBJ2-6 NA NA TRBV27
TGCGCCAGCAGCGACCCGGGGGGGGACTATGGCTACACCTTC CASSDPGGDYGYTF TRBJ1-2 NA NA TRBV5-1
TGTGCCAGCAGCCAAGGGGAAGTCGGGGGCGTCGACGAGCAGTACTTC CASSQGEVGGVDEQYF TRBJ2-7 NA NA TRBV3-1
TGTGCCAGTATTATGGGGACAGGGGCCCCCGGGGAGCTGTTTTTT CASIMGTGAPGELFF TRBJ2-2 TRBD1 NA TRBV19
TGTGCCACCAGCAGAGATCTCGGGGGAGGCTACACCTTC CATSRDLGGGYTF TRBJ1-2 NA NA TRBV15
TGTGCCAGCAGCCCCGGGGGGACAGCTAACAATGAGCAGTTCTTC CASSPGGTANNEQFF TRBJ2-1 NA NA TRBV9
TGTGCCAGCAGCTTGGTGTCAGGGGGCGCAGATACGCAGTATTTT CASSLVSGGADTQYF TRBJ2-3 TRBD1 NA TRBV5-8
TGTGCCAGCAGCTTAGGTTCCGTACTTAAGCAGCCCCAGCATTTT CASSLGSVLKQPQHF TRBJ1-5 NA once TRBV7-2
TGCAGTGCTAGCAAGACAGGGACAGATACGCAGTATTTT CSASKTGTDTQYF TRBJ2-3 TRBD1 NA TRBV20-1
TGTGCCAGCAGTGTAGCCAACGAGAACACCGGGGAGCTGTTTTTT CASSVANENTGELFF TRBJ2-2 NA once TRBV25-1